The following is a T cell receptor (beta chain) sequence with its context. The antigen is undetermined. The data stem from a study of shared clonotypes between healthy human individuals. Study context: Those who served as donors were a couple of women and a few men between the ages of 18 and 49.

Donors comprised healthy HIV-negative adults lacking recent acute infections or vaccinations. Repertoires were generated with immunoSEQ multiplex PCR, while TCRdb's copy carries only in-frame clones and drops some. The sample includes 2 million to 2.5 million clones, approximately 90% of them seen just once. General observations from the study: Sampling used blood alone; tissue repertoires probably differ. Clonotypes shared by all four sorted-subset donors had higher generation probabilities than non-shared clonotypes.

The CDR3 is 14 residues long. V lost 1 base to trimming and J lost 7 bases, with 13 bases between them. Germline V gene data show CDR1 as LNHDA and CDR2 as SQIVND (reference sequence). The genes are TRBV19 and TRBJ1-1; D is perhaps TRBD1 (5 bases). The specimen was naive CD4+ T cells from PBMCs. Sample subset: CD45RA+ positively selected. This receptor was obtained from a man aged 18-30 years in good health. Some clones in this sample may be carry-over from other donors' samples. DNA of the CDR3: TGTGCCAGTAGTATAGTTCGGGGGAACGGTGAAGCTTTCTTT. Its translation is CASSIVRGNGEAFF.